The 23 T cell receptor beta chains presented below share a single source sample, sequenced in a study of blood T cell repertoires in COVID-19. Clones were read by immunoSEQ multiplex PCR, and TCRdb kept only the in-frame ones, dropping some. Here the sample spans roughly 180,000 clones, roughly nine tenths being singletons. Specimen: peripheral blood. The receptors were sampled from a man between 70 and 80 years old with active or convalescent COVID-19.

This clone appeared a single time. The V gene is TRBV24-1, the J gene TRBJ2-7, with 7 bases identical to TRBD2. With V trimmed by 5 bases and J by 4 bases, 7 bases remained unmatched. CDR1 is KGHDR, CDR2 SFDVKD, per germline. The CDR3 is made up of 14 amino acids. DNA for the CDR3: TGTGCCACCAGTGCAAACCGGGGAGGGTACGAGCAGTACTTC. It is translated as CATSANRGGYEQYF.

The chain is built from TRBV19 and TRBJ2-2; D call uncertain. The CDR3 contains 11 residues. V was pared by 6 bases and J by 6 bases, with 5 bases between. Germline V gene lookup returns CDR1 LNHDA and CDR2 SQIVND (reference sequence). The CDR3 nucleotides read TGTGCCAGTAGGGCATCCGGGGAGCTGTTTTTT. Translated: CASRASGELFF.

The chain links TRBV2 to TRBJ1-5; D is perhaps TRBD1 (5 bases). CDR1 SNHLY and CDR2 FYNNEI come from the germline V gene. V lost 1 base to trimming and J lost 0 bases, with 10 bases between them. CDR3 size: 16 residues. CDR3 in DNA: TGTGCCAGCAGTGAAGGCAGGGCAGGTAGCAATCAGCCCCAGCATTTT. Its protein is CASSEGRAGSNQPQHF.

J is TRBJ1-5 and V is TRBV28, with D possibly TRBD1 on 5 matching bases. The CDR3 is 19 amino acids. The V end lost 1 base, the J end lost 0 bases, and 19 bases lay between the germline ends. In germline, CDR1 is MDHEN, CDR2 SYDVKM. CDR3 in DNA: TGTGCCAGCAGTTTATCAGGCAGGACAACGAACTATAGCAATCAGCCCCAGCATTTT. Translating gives CASSLSGRTTNYSNQPQHF.

The CDR3 protein is CASSQRLTSGRYNEQFF. The CDR3 bases are TGTGCCAGCAGCCAACGTTTGACTAGCGGGAGGTACAATGAGCAGTTCTTC. The rearrangement links TRBV3-1 (or the pseudogene TRBV3-2) to TRBJ2-1, with 13 bases fitting TRBD2. The germline V gene has CDR1 LGHDT and CDR2 YNNKEL (reference sequence). This CDR3 has 17 amino acids. Trimming at V came to 2 bases and at J to 4 bases, leaving 5 bases not matched to a gene.

The chain employs TRBV29-1 and TRBJ2-5, with a weak D call TRBD2 (5 bases). The germline V gene has CDR1 SQVTM and CDR2 ANQGSEA. The CDR3 runs 11 residues. Trimming left V 5 bases short and J 4 bases short, with 8 bases between. The CDR3 DNA reads as TGCAGCGTTACTAGGGCAGAGACCCAGTACTTC. Translating it yields CSVTRAETQYF. Looking up the rest from reference TRBV29-1 and TRBJ2-5 gives the full variable domain: SAVISQKPSRDICQRGTSLTIQCQVDSQVTMMFWYRQQPGQSLTLIATANQGSEATYESGFVIDKFPISRPNLTFSTLTVSNMSPEDSSIYLCSVTRAETQYFGPGTRLLVL.

In this sample, this clone turned up once. V gene TRBV10-3 combines with J gene TRBJ2-7; D might be TRBD1 (5 bases). This CDR3 contains 12 residues. Trimming cost V 8 bases and J 1 base, with 9 bases left between them. Germline CDR1 and CDR2: ENHRY and SYGVKD. The DNA of the CDR3 is TGTGCCATCGGGGCAGGATCCTACGAGCAGTACTTC. As protein: CAIGAGSYEQYF.

The chain combines TRBV6-6 with TRBJ1-5, with D uncertain. CDR3 length equals 12 residues. Trimming pared 5 bases from V and 5 bases from J, leaving 7 bases between. Per the germline V gene, CDR1 is MNHNY and CDR2 is SVGAGI (reference sequence). CDR3 sequence: CASSLEDQPQHF. Here the CDR3 DNA reads TGTGCCAGCAGTCTGGAGGATCAGCCCCAGCATTTT.

J is TRBJ2-1 and V is TRBV19; no reliable D call. The CDR3 is made up of 15 amino acids. V shed 4 bases and J shed 3 bases, with 13 bases lying between them. Germline loops: CDR1 LNHDA, CDR2 SQIVND (reference sequence). CDR3: CASSTLRKNYNEQFF. The CDR3 region has the DNA TGTGCCAGTAGTACCCTGAGGAAGAACTACAATGAGCAGTTCTTC.

The chain uses TRBV18 and TRBJ1-6; a possible D gene is TRBD1 (5 bases). The germline V gene encodes CDR1 KGHSH and CDR2 LQKENI. The CDR3 consists of 15 residues. The V gene lost 3 bases and the J gene lost 8 bases, with 14 bases spanning the gap. CDR3 in DNA: TGTGCCAGCTCACCGATGGGCAGGGCGGATTCACCCCTCCACTTT. It is translated as CASSPMGRADSPLHF.

The V and J genes are TRBV11-3 and TRBJ2-2; a possible D gene is TRBD2 (5 bases). V was trimmed by 0 bases and J by 5 bases, leaving 13 bases between them. Germline V gene lookup returns CDR1 SGHNT and CDR2 YENEEA. The CDR3 runs 16 residues. DNA of the CDR3: TGTGCCAGCAGCTTAGAGAGTGGGAGTCGAACCGGGGAGCTGTTTTTT. Its protein product is CASSLESGSRTGELFF.

V is TRBV5-6 and J is TRBJ2-3, with D tentatively TRBD1 (6 bases). The CDR3 is made up of 16 amino acids. The V gene lost 4 bases and the J gene lost 2 bases, with 17 bases spanning the gap. Per the germline V gene, CDR1 is SGHDT and CDR2 is YYEEEE. The CDR3 DNA reads as TGTGCCAGCAGCCTAAGACTTCGGACAGACACAGATACGCAGTATTTT. Protein: CASSLRLRTDTDTQYF. The full variable domain, rest sourced from reference TRBV5-6 and TRBJ2-3, is DAGVTQSPTHLIKTRGQQVTLRCSPKSGHDTVSWYQQALGQGPQFIFQYYEEEERQRGNFPDRFSGHQFPNYSSELNVNALLLGDSALYLCASSLRLRTDTDTQYFGPGTRLTVL.

The chain has TRBV10-3 and TRBJ1-4; D not resolved. Germline V lookup: CDR1 ENHRY, CDR2 SYGVKD. V lost 0 bases, J lost 7 bases, and 12 bases lay in between. This CDR3 region has 15 residues. In nucleotides, the CDR3 is TGTGCCATCAGTGAGTCAGGGAGGGCTGGTGAAAAACTGTTTTTT. The encoded protein is CAISESGRAGEKLFF.

This chain connects TRBV6-5 to TRBJ1-4, with D perhaps TRBD1 (6 bases). The germline V gene encodes CDR1 MNHEY and CDR2 SVGAGI. The CDR3 totals 14 residues. Trimming shortened V by 8 bases and J by 5 bases, and 15 bases separated the two germline ends. The CDR3 DNA sequence: TGTGCCAGCGGGGCAAGGCAGGGGAATGAAAAACTGTTTTTT. This gives the protein CASGARQGNEKLFF.

The genes are TRBV5-1 and TRBJ2-2; TRBD1 aligns across 8 bases. The CDR3 totals 18 residues. The V gene's germline CDR1 is SGHRS and CDR2 YFSETQ. The ends lost 0 bases at V and 2 bases at J; junction bases unmatched: 9. The CDR3 DNA sequence: TGCGCCAGCAGCTTGGATAGGCGACAGGGGTCTAACACCGGGGAGCTGTTTTTT. Translated: CASSLDRRQGSNTGELFF.

This clone appeared a single time. The rearrangement uses TRBV21-1 and TRBJ1-1. TRBV21-1 is a known pseudogene. The CDR3 runs to 15 residues. Written as DNA, the CDR3 is TGTGCCAGCAGCCCAAAAAACGGGGGGGCCACTGAAGCTTTCTTT. Protein: CASSPKNGGATEAFF.

This clone was picked up one time. The J gene is TRBJ1-5, the V gene TRBV28, with 9 bases lining up with TRBD1. The CDR3 runs to 16 residues. V lost 5 bases, J lost 2 bases, and 7 bases stayed unmatched. The germline CDR1 and CDR2 sequences are MDHEN and SYDVKM. CDR3 DNA: TGTGCCAGCAGTCTCCCACAGGGGGCAGGCAATCAGCCCCAGCATTTT. This sequence encodes CASSLPQGAGNQPQHF.

The rearrangement joins TRBV5-1 to TRBJ2-5; 9 nucleotides match TRBD1. Trimming took 4 bases from V and 5 from J; bases not matched to a gene: 3. The CDR3 runs 13 residues. Germline V gives CDR1 SGHRS, CDR2 YFSETQ. CDR3: CASSTGTGETQYF. The DNA of the CDR3 is TGCGCCAGCAGCACCGGGACAGGGGAGACCCAGTACTTC.

The chain employs TRBV7-2 and TRBJ2-7; weak D call: TRBD1 (6 bases). The CDR3 is 14 amino acids. CDR1 and CDR2 (germline): SGHTA, FQGNSA. Trimming took off 5 bases at V and 4 bases at J, with 15 bases between the two ends. The CDR3 nucleotides are TGTGCCAGCAGCCTAATACAGGGAATGTACGAGCAGTACTTC. This gives the protein CASSLIQGMYEQYF.

This sequence joins TRBV14 and TRBJ2-3, with 8 bases lining up with TRBD1. The trim removed 1 base at V and 3 bases at J, leaving 3 bases unmatched. This CDR3 comprises 15 residues. Per the germline V gene, CDR1 is SGHDN and CDR2 is FVKESK. The CDR3 sequence: CASSQADRGTDTQYF. The CDR3 DNA reads as TGTGCCAGCAGCCAAGCTGACAGGGGAACAGATACGCAGTATTTT.

The chain is built from TRBV6-6 and TRBJ2-7; TRBD1 matches 10 bases. V shed 0 bases and J 4 bases; nucleotides not matched to a gene: 0. The length of the CDR3 is 14 residues. Germline V gene sequence: CDR1 MNHNY, CDR2 SVGAGI (reference sequence). CDR3 sequence: CASSYSDRGYEQYF. The CDR3 DNA reads as TGTGCCAGCAGTTACTCGGACAGGGGGTACGAGCAGTACTTC.

The rearrangement joins TRBV9 to TRBJ2-7; 8 nucleotides match TRBD1. The CDR3 extends over 12 amino acids. Germline CDR1 and CDR2: SGDLS and YYNGEE. Trimming took 0 bases from V and 10 from J; bases not matched to a gene: 3. In DNA form, the CDR3 reads TGTGCCAGCAGCGTAGCGGACAGGGTCCAGTACTTC. This translates into CASSVADRVQYF.

Worth noting for this clone: Mismatch with germline at one junction end may stem from a read error. Other DNA sequences in this specimen translate into the identical CDR3. This rearrangement joins TRBV30 to TRBJ1-5, with 8 bases fitting TRBD1. The CDR3 totals 13 residues. CDR1 and CDR2 (germline): GTSNPN, SVGIG (reference sequence). The CDR3 is CAWSGQGNQPQHF. The CDR3 DNA sequence: TGTGCCTGGAGCGGACAGGGCAACCAGCCCCAGCATTTT.